The entry that follows covers one T cell receptor beta chain sequence. The data were obtained in a study of blood T cell repertoires in COVID-19. Overall study: The analysed material was cDNA or gDNA that came from T cells, B-cell-depleted T cells, or PBMCs.

With 1 base clipped from V and 7 bases from J, the junction kept 6 bases outside the gene matches. This CDR3 is built from 16 residues. The V gene's germline CDR1 is SGHNT and CDR2 YYREEE (reference sequence). Authors' data handling: Reference gene primer amplification yielded estimated nucleated cell counts. Libraries were prepared by immunoSEQ multiplex PCR; TCRdb keeps only in-frame clonotypes and omits some of them. V, J and clone size reflect that table, while D and trimming were determined from the DNA. The table lists 55,000 to 70,000 clones, about 87% of them singletons, with about 6.3% in the top ten.

The sample consisted of peripheral blood. The receptor's source is a man in his 60s with acute or convalescent COVID-19. The chain recombines TRBV5-4 with TRBJ2-1; 12 bases fit TRBD2. The CDR3 region is CASSLLAGGRRNEQFF. CDR3 DNA: TGTGCCAGCAGCTTGCTAGCGGGGGGGCGAAGGAATGAGCAGTTCTTC.